Described below is a single TCR beta chain sequence and its context. This record comes from a study of regulatory T cells in long-lasting Graves disease. Time point reported: persistent/refractory GD, antithyroid drugs over 5 years with positive TRAb. Making the TCR library involved RNA that had been extracted from PBMCs. CDR1 is SQVTM and CDR2 is ANQGSEA in the germline V gene. The CDR3 sequence is 18 residues long. Both iRepertoire HTBI primers and Arm-PCR of CDR3 regions were used to build the TCR beta libraries. TCRdb called the multiplex PCR reads again in MiXCR, with one record for every CDR3 protein. The sample lists roughly 300,000 distinct CDR3 sequences, roughly 21% occurring once.

Sequencing used peripheral blood mononuclear cells (PBMCs), obtained when the disease was refractory, from a patient treated with antithyroid drugs. The chain has TRBV29-1 and TRBJ2-5; 12 bases are shared with TRBD2. The tail of the sequence fits TRBJ2-1 better, so the J call may be wrong. The source is a female donor with Graves disease. CDR3 coding DNA: TGCAGCGTTGAATGGCTAGCGGGAGGGCCGAAAGATTACAATGAGCAGTTCTTC. Its translation: CSVEWLAGGPKDYNEQFF.